Below, 12 T cell receptor beta chains from the same sample are listed, as sequenced in a study of identical twins (dated by TCRdb to about 2016). The library was prepared using 5' RACE. The run used an Illumina HiSeq 2000. TCRdb's own reprocessing of the public reads used fastp at Q25 and MiXCR and kept productive beta chains. A single entry per CDR3 protein holds the most common genes and DNA from its merged rows. Within this sample are roughly 1.6 million distinct CDR3 sequences, with less than 40% of them counted one time only. The ten largest account for around 0.25% of the sample. Sequenced input: cord blood. Receptors were obtained from a newborn girl in good health.

The chain couples TRBV7-8 to TRBJ1-2; D may be TRBD1 (5 bases). The CDR3 totals 13 residues. Germline V CDR1 and CDR2: SGHVS, FQNEAQ. V lost 4 bases and J 7 bases, leaving 13 bases between the germline ends. CDR3 protein: CASSSPWGVGYTF. In nucleotides, the CDR3 is TGTGCCAGCAGCTCCCCTTGGGGGGTTGGCTACACCTTC.

The rearrangement uses TRBV20-1 and TRBJ2-5; 8 bases are shared with TRBD2. J lost 11 bases, V lost 6 bases, and 14 bases had no gene match. This CDR3 contains 13 residues. In germline, CDR1 is DFQATT, CDR2 SNEGSKA (reference sequence). In DNA form, the CDR3 reads TGCAGTGCCGCTACGGGGGGGCGCAATGAGCAGTACTTC. This translates into CSAATGGRNEQYF.

This clonotype was counted only a few times. This chain links TRBV2 with TRBJ2-3; 7 nucleotides align to TRBD1. The CDR3 is 16 amino acids. With V trimmed by 2 bases and J by 0 bases, 5 bases remained unmatched. From germline, CDR1 is SNHLY and CDR2 FYNNEI. The chain's CDR3 is CASSEPWDSSTDTQYF. CDR3 bases: TGTGCCAGCAGTGAACCATGGGACAGTAGCACAGATACGCAGTATTTT.

This clonotype came up a few times. V gene TRBV20-1 combines with J gene TRBJ2-7; D perhaps matches TRBD1 (6 bases). The CDR3 is 14 residues long. Germline V gene data show CDR1 as DFQATT and CDR2 as SNEGSKA (reference sequence). V gave up 0 bases and J gave up 3 bases, with 12 bases separating them. The CDR3: CSARDGGRGYEQYF. Here the CDR3 DNA reads TGCAGTGCTAGAGATGGCGGCAGGGGCTACGAGCAGTACTTC.

This clonotype was seen more than once but under ten times. The chain carries TRBV5-1 and TRBJ1-2; weak D call: TRBD1 (5 bases). From germline, CDR1 is SGHRS and CDR2 YFSETQ. This CDR3 region has 16 residues. V gave up 0 bases and J gave up 1 base, with 13 bases separating them. CDR3 DNA sequence: TGCGCCAGCAGCTTGGGAGGGGCAGAAGTTAACTATGGCTACACCTTC. Its translation: CASSLGGAEVNYGYTF.

The rearrangement links TRBV25-1 to TRBJ1-1, with D tentatively TRBD1 (6 bases). This CDR3 spans 14 amino acids. In germline, CDR1 is MGHDK, CDR2 SYGVNS. V lost 3 bases and J 1 base, leaving 9 bases between the germline ends. The CDR3 spells CASSDLDRNTEAFF. The CDR3 bases are TGTGCCAGCAGTGATTTGGACAGGAACACTGAAGCTTTCTTT. The full variable domain, its missing parts supplied by reference TRBV25-1 and TRBJ1-1, is EADIYQTPRYLVIGTGKKITLECSQTMGHDKMYWYQQDPGMELHLIHYSYGVNSTEKGDLSSESTVSRIRTEHFPLTLESARPSHTSQYLCASSDLDRNTEAFFGQGTRLTVV.

The chain combines TRBV28 with TRBJ2-2; TRBD2 might be the D (6 bases). This CDR3 region has 16 residues. V lost 6 bases, J lost 5 bases, and 19 bases lay in between. Looked up from germline, CDR1 is MDHEN and CDR2 is SYDVKM. The DNA for the CDR3 is TGTGCCAGCAGACCGCCGATCTCTAGCGCGACCGGGGAGCTGTTTTTT. Its protein is CASRPPISSATGELFF.

V is TRBV29-1 and J is TRBJ1-4; D is perhaps TRBD1 (6 bases). The CDR3 consists of 17 residues. Germline V gene lookup returns CDR1 SQVTM and CDR2 ANQGSEA. The V and J ends lost 4 bases and 6 bases respectively, with 24 bases between them. This chain's CDR3 is CSVGDRGTGLVDEKLFF. In nucleotides, the CDR3 is TGCAGCGTTGGGGATCGGGGTACAGGGCTCGTTGATGAAAAACTGTTTTTT.

This clonotype was counted only a few times. The rearrangement links TRBV27 to TRBJ2-4; either TRBD1 or TRBD2 may supply D (7 bases each). The better agreement between TRBJ2-7 and the DNA end casts doubt on the J call. This CDR3 comprises 14 residues. Germline V gene lookup returns CDR1 MNHEY and CDR2 SMNVEV (reference sequence). The CDR3 sequence is CASSWNRGGYEQYF. CDR3 nucleotides: TGTGCCAGCAGTTGGAACAGGGGAGGGTACGAGCAGTACTTC.

This clonotype was seen just once. The chain carries TRBV5-6 and TRBJ1-1; possibly TRBD1 for D (5 bases). The CDR3 length is 15 residues. Germline V gene data show CDR1 as SGHDT and CDR2 as YYEEEE. V lost 4 bases, J lost 3 bases, and 16 bases lay in between. The CDR3, as DNA: TGTGCCAGCAGCCCGGGGGGAGGGTTCGACACTGAAGCTTTCTTT. It is translated as CASSPGGGFDTEAFF.

V usage is TRBV5-1 and J usage is TRBJ2-1; D unclear. CDR1 is SGHRS, CDR2 YFSETQ, per germline. V was shortened by 0 bases and J by 10 bases, with 11 bases between the two germline ends. The length of the CDR3 is 13 residues. The CDR3 protein is CASSLGSSYEQFF. The CDR3 DNA is TGCGCCAGCAGCTTGGGCTCCTCCTACGAGCAGTTCTTC.

The rearrangement links TRBV27 to TRBJ2-7; D is uncertain. The CDR3 sequence is 15 residues long. V gave up 3 bases and J gave up 0 bases, with 12 bases separating them. Germline V lookup: CDR1 MNHEY, CDR2 SMNVEV (reference sequence). The CDR3 here is CASSFSSELSYEQYF. In DNA form, the CDR3 reads TGTGCCAGCAGTTTTTCTTCCGAACTCTCCTACGAGCAGTACTTC.